Below are 2 T cell receptor beta chains sequenced from a single sample in a study of beta chain features in type 1 diabetes. Expressed TCRB transcripts got sequenced, as all isolated RNA was reverse transcribed. TCRdb keeps only in-frame clones here, not all; method: immunoSEQ multiplex PCR. The data show 900,000 or so clones, with around a sixth seen just once and 0.023% held by the top ten. Sequencing was performed on naive CD4+ T cells from blood. All receptors derive from a woman younger than 35 in good health.

The chain carries TRBV7-8 and TRBJ2-5; D is undetermined. This CDR3 region has 13 residues. V lost 3 bases and J 2 bases, leaving 7 bases between the germline ends. Germline V gene lookup returns CDR1 SGHVS and CDR2 FQNEAQ. The CDR3 spells CASSFLRQETQYF. CDR3 coding DNA: TGTGCCAGCAGCTTTCTAAGGCAAGAGACCCAGTACTTC.

This chain connects TRBV7-8 to TRBJ1-1, with D tentatively TRBD1 (5 bases). There are 17 residues in the CDR3. The V gene lost 1 base and the J gene lost 4 bases, with 19 bases spanning the gap. CDR1 is SGHVS, CDR2 FQNEAQ, per germline. The CDR3 nucleotides read TGTGCCAGCAGCTTAGGACCTCGGGGCGGGGCGTCCACTGAAGCTTTCTTT. Translation: CASSLGPRGGASTEAFF.